This record looks at one T cell receptor beta chain sequence and its context. This clonotype occurred a few times. Its antigen specificity is not known. Base qualities are missing; no much larger clone stands one base away. This specimen's treatment or condition label, per the study, means: live attenuated yellow fever vaccine strain. At every blood-draw timepoint, two biological replicates of bulk PBMCs were collected. PBMCs were isolated from peripheral blood using a standard Ficoll-Paque protocol. RNA was extracted with TriZol from bulk PBMCs, CD4 and CD8 fractions, and dextramer-positive and dextramer-negative fractions. CDR1 is given as SEHNR and CDR2 as FQNEAQ, both from the germline V gene (reference sequence). The V and J ends are trimmed by 6 bases and 4 bases, leaving 16 bases between them. Reading from cysteine to phenylalanine, the CDR3 counts 15 amino acids. The only DNA kept is the CDR3, 45 bases in frame from the first base.

These data come from a study of T cells after yellow fever vaccination (dated by TCRdb to the late 2010s). In terms of the full investigation: Libraries from fractions with low cell numbers were prepared with the SMART-Seq v4 Ultra Low Input RNA kit. Bulk TCR alpha and beta repertoires were sequenced longitudinally to track T-cell clones before and after primary and booster YFV17D yellow fever vaccination. Two healthy male donors, one aged 18 to 29 and one aged 30 to 39 years, were included in the cohort. Blood was drawn at multiple timepoints before and after primary and secondary immunization, with bulk PBMC replicates and cell subsets isolated.

Synthesis of TCR cDNA relied on 5'RACE template switching, a step that introduced a universal primer site along with unique molecular identifiers. cDNA synthesis was primed from both the TCR alpha and TCR beta constant segments. Libraries were amplified in two PCR steps, with sample barcodes and sequencing adapters added in the second step. Sequencing of the libraries was done on either Illumina HiSeq 2500 (2x100 bp) or NovaSeq (2x150 bp). The paper's data handling went like this. Demultiplexing of reads and collapsing into UMI consensus sequences were performed with MIGEC, and V(D)J alignment was carried out with MiXCR. Vaccine-responding clonotypes were identified with edgeR using replicate PBMC samples, with FDR below 0.01 and a log2 fold change above 5 up to day 15 being required. Each bulk clonotype was labeled CD4 or CD8 based on which sequenced repertoire, CD4 or CD8, contained the clonotype at higher abundance. Clones were called with MiXCR by TCRdb after fastp trimmed the public reads at Q25, and only in-frame beta chains were retained. Under each unique CDR3 protein, matching rows form one entry showing the most common genes and DNA. For this entry, the V and J calls and clone size follow TCRdb and not the study's own pipeline. The sample contains about 330,000 distinct CDR3 sequences, about 7.8% of them found a single time. The top ten hold roughly 18% of the sample.

The full study reports these points: Because only a couple of donors were included in the study, the extent to which the findings can be generalized is limited. A small share of clonotypes occurred in both CD4 and CD8 compartments, likely arising from convergent recombination. Computational filtering was needed because FACS-sorted repertoires could contain abundant contaminating clonotypes from the bulk population. After the booster, most clones that had expanded after primary vaccination were detected again (roughly 96% of CD4 and more than 80% of CD8), suggesting broad maintenance of memory. The secondary T-cell response was weaker than the primary response but faster, peaking on day 5 instead of day 15.

Recombination connected TRBV7-9 to TRBJ1-5; the D gene is not confidently resolved. Sample: PBMCs, taken about 49 days after the first yellow fever vaccination. The receptor's source is a man aged 18 to 29 who received the YFV17D yellow fever vaccine. The DNA sequence is given as TGTGCCAGCAGTTCCGGTTGGGTTCTGAATCAGCCCCAGCATTTT. This is translated as CASSSGWVLNQPQHF. This CDR3, with the reference TRBV7-9 and TRBJ1-5 proteins standing in past its ends, gives the full variable domain DTGVSQNPRHKITKRGQNVTFRCDPISEHNRLYWYRQTLGQGPEFLTYFQNEAQLEKSRLLSDRFSAERPKGSFSTLEIQRTEQGDSAMYLCASSSGWVLNQPQHFGDGTRLSIL.